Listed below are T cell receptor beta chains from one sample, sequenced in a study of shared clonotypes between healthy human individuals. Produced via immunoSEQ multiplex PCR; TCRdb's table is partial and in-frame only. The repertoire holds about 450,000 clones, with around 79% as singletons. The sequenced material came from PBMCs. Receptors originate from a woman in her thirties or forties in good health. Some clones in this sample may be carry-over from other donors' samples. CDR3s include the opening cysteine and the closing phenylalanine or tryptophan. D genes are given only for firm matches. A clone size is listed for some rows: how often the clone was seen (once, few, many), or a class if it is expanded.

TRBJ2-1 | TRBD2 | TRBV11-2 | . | CASSSVAGWNEQFF | TGTGCCAGCAGCTCGGTAGCGGGTTGGAATGAGCAGTTCTTC
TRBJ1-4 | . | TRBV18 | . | CASSPTLGGNEKLFF | TGTGCCAGCTCACCAACTTTGGGTGGTAATGAAAAACTGTTTTTT
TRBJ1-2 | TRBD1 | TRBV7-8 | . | CASSLVGERQGRDGYTF | TGTGCCAGCAGCTTAGTTGGGGAAAGACAGGGACGAGATGGCTACACCTTC
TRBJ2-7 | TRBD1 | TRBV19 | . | CASSVDRGYEQYF | TGTGCCAGTAGCGTAGACAGGGGCTACGAGCAGTACTTC
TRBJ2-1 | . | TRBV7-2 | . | CASSSPPTGNEQFF | TGTGCCAGCAGCTCCCCTCCCACGGGCAATGAGCAGTTCTTC
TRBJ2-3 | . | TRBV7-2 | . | CASSLGLWQDTQYF | TGTGCCAGCAGCTTGGGTTTGTGGCAAGATACGCAGTATTTT
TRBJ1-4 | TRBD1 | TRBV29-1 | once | CSVDPGQGGEKLFF | TGCAGCGTAGACCCGGGACAGGGGGGTGAAAAACTGTTTTTT
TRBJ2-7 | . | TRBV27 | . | CASSPRVGYEQYF | TGTGCCAGCAGCCCTAGGGTGGGCTACGAGCAGTACTTC
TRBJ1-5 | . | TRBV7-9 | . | CASSLGGLGQPQHF | TGTGCCAGCAGCTTAGGCGGATTGGGTCAGCCCCAGCATTTT
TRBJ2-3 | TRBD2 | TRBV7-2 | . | CASSAREREVDTQYF | TGTGCCAGCAGCGCCCGTGAGCGGGAGGTAGATACGCAGTATTTT
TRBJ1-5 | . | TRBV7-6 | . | CASSSTPGGNQPQHF | TGTGCCAGCAGCTCGACCCCAGGAGGCAATCAGCCCCAGCATTTT
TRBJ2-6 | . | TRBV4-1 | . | CASASFSGANVLTF | TGCGCCAGCGCCAGCTTCTCTGGGGCCAACGTCCTGACTTTC
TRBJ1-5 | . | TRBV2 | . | CASGGDGNQPQHF | TGTGCCAGCGGAGGGGACGGCAATCAGCCCCAGCATTTT
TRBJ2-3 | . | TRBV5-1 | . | CASQKENTDTQYF | TGCGCCAGCCAAAAGGAGAACACAGATACGCAGTATTTT
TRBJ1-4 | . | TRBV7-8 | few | CASSLGGMGEKLFF | TGTGCCAGCAGCTTAGGCGGTATGGGGGAAAAACTGTTTTTT
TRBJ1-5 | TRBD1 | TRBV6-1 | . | CASSEQQGGEQPQHF | TGTGCCAGTAGTGAACAACAGGGGGGGGAACAGCCCCAGCATTTT
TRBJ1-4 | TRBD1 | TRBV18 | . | CASSPRGRGEKLFF | TGTGCCAGCTCACCGAGGGGGCGAGGTGAAAAACTGTTTTTT
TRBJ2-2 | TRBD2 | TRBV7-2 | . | CASTILAGVYTGELFF | TGTGCCAGCACCATACTAGCGGGAGTGTACACCGGGGAGCTGTTTTTT
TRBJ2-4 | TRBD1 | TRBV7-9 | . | CASSNGWDRKNIQYF | TGTGCCAGCAGCAACGGCTGGGACAGGAAAAACATTCAGTACTTC
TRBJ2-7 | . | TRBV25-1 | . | CASRDPTPISEQYF | TGTGCCAGCAGAGACCCGACACCTATAAGCGAGCAGTACTTC
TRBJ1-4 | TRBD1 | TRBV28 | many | CASHQGGDEKLFF | TGTGCCAGCCACCAGGGGGGGGATGAAAAACTGTTTTTT
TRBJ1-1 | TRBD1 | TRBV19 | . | CASSIPDRGLSDEAFF | TGTGCCAGTAGTATACCAGACAGGGGGCTCTCAGATGAAGCTTTCTTT
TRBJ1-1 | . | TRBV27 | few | CASSLQGNTEAFF | TGTGCCAGCAGTTTACAGGGGAACACTGAAGCTTTCTTT
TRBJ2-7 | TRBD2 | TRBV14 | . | CASSQIGAGGYEQYF | TGTGCCAGCAGCCAAATAGGAGCGGGAGGGTACGAGCAGTACTTC
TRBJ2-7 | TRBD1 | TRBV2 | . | CASSSLFPGQGVYYEQYF | TGTGCCAGCAGTTCCCTTTTCCCAGGACAGGGGGTATACTACGAGCAGTACTTC